These 19 T cell receptor beta chains were all obtained from the same sample, sequenced in a study of blood T cells in healthy people across ages. A second PCR of 7 to 11 cycles used a sample-barcoded 5' primer and a J-beta primer mix. In TCRdb, the 5' RACE reads were re-called with MiXCR into one record per CDR3 protein. The sample yields approximately 1.5 million distinct CDR3 sequences, about 45% seen once. The sample was blood. These receptors all stem from a woman younger than 35 in good health.

The chain has TRBV15 and TRBJ2-7; D is ambiguous. CDR1 LNHNV and CDR2 YYDKDF come from the germline V gene (reference sequence). Trimming took 0 bases from V and 0 from J, leaving 9 bases between them. This CDR3 region has 15 residues. CDR3 nucleotides: TGTGCCACCAGCAGAGATCGAAGCGACTCCTACGAGCAGTACTTC. This gives the protein CATSRDRSDSYEQYF.

V usage is TRBV29-1 and J usage is TRBJ2-1; D may be TRBD1 or TRBD2 (5 bases each). The CDR3 contains 14 residues. Germline CDR1 is SQVTM and CDR2 is ANQGSEA. The germline V and J ends were trimmed by 6 bases and 7 bases, with 19 bases remaining between them. The CDR3 loop is CSVDRDGIQNEQFF. For the CDR3, the DNA is TGCAGCGTAGACCGGGACGGAATACAGAATGAGCAGTTCTTC.

This chain's CDR3 is CASSVSRGGLGNTIYF. The CDR3, as DNA: TGTGCCAGCAGCGTATCGCGCGGGGGATTGGGAAACACCATATATTTT. The gene calls are TRBV9 and TRBJ1-3; D might be TRBD1 (5 bases). Trimming left V 1 base short and J 4 bases short, with 15 bases between. Looked up from germline, CDR1 is SGDLS and CDR2 is YYNGEE. This CDR3 has 16 residues.

This clonotype was seen more than once but under ten times. The chain combines TRBV29-1 with TRBJ2-1; either TRBD1 or TRBD2 may fit D (5 bases each). The germline V gene encodes CDR1 SQVTM and CDR2 ANQGSEA. CDR3 length: 11 residues. The germline V and J ends were trimmed by 1 base and 12 bases, with 10 bases remaining between them. The CDR3 bases are TGCAGCGTTGAAGGGACCGGGACGCAGTTCTTC. Translated: CSVEGTGTQFF.

The V gene is TRBV9, the J gene TRBJ2-3, with D unresolved. The germline V gene has CDR1 SGDLS and CDR2 YYNGEE. The V end lost 0 bases, the J end lost 0 bases, and 11 bases lay between the germline ends. The CDR3 is 16 amino acids. This CDR3 reads CASSVEPHPSTDTQYF. DNA for the CDR3: TGTGCCAGCAGCGTAGAACCCCATCCCAGCACAGATACGCAGTATTTT.

The V gene is TRBV20-1, the J gene TRBJ1-1; TRBD1 aligns across 7 bases. CDR1 is DFQATT, CDR2 SNEGSKA, per germline (reference sequence). With V trimmed by 4 bases and J by 4 bases, 6 bases remained unmatched. The CDR3 length is 13 residues. CDR3 protein: CSATAGGGTEAFF. CDR3 DNA sequence: TGCAGTGCTACCGCAGGGGGTGGCACTGAAGCTTTCTTT.

This clonotype was picked up a small number of times. The rearrangement uses TRBV12-3 or TRBV12-4 and TRBJ2-7; D might be TRBD1 (6 bases). This CDR3 has 14 amino acids. The ends were cut back, 6 bases at V and 1 base at J, with 13 bases in the middle. CDR3 in amino acids: CASRDPGQSYEQYF. In DNA form, the CDR3 reads TGTGCCAGCAGGGACCCCGGACAGTCCTACGAGCAGTACTTC.

The V call is TRBV4-3, the J call TRBJ2-5, with D perhaps TRBD2 (6 bases). The CDR3 has 16 residues. CDR1 and CDR2 from the germline V gene are LGHNA and YSLEER. V was trimmed by 0 bases and J by 11 bases, leaving 22 bases between them. The CDR3 protein is CASSQDWGEVSNEQYF. The CDR3 region has the DNA TGCGCCAGCAGCCAAGATTGGGGGGAGGTCTCCAATGAGCAGTACTTC.

The V gene is TRBV7-9, the J gene TRBJ2-1; the D is unclear. The germline V gene encodes CDR1 SEHNR and CDR2 FQNEAQ (reference sequence). The ends were cut back, 1 base at V and 12 bases at J, with 10 bases in the middle. CDR3 length equals 12 residues. CDR3 in amino acids: CASSLGPSGQFF. CDR3 nucleotides: TGTGCCAGCAGCTTAGGACCCTCGGGGCAGTTCTTC.

This clonotype was counted only a few times. The chain joins TRBV28 to TRBJ1-5; D uncertain. Looked up from germline, CDR1 is MDHEN and CDR2 is SYDVKM. The CDR3 extends over 13 amino acids. The V and J ends lost 6 bases and 5 bases respectively, with 11 bases between them. In nucleotides, the CDR3 is TGTGCCAGCAGGAACGAGGGATATCAGCCCCAGCATTTT. Protein: CASRNEGYQPQHF.

This clonotype showed up just a few times. The gene calls are TRBV29-1 and TRBJ2-5; 7 bases agree with TRBD1. After removal of 4 bases from V and 2 bases from J, the junction contained 4 bases not matched to a gene. Germline V gene lookup returns CDR1 SQVTM and CDR2 ANQGSEA. The CDR3 has 13 residues. CDR3 loop: CSVARGQQETQYF. In DNA, the CDR3 is TGCAGCGTTGCCAGGGGACAGCAAGAGACCCAGTACTTC.

This clonotype was recorded a few times. The chain joins TRBV20-1 to TRBJ2-6, with TRBD2 identical over 7 bases. The CDR3 has 16 amino acids. V shed 5 bases, J shed 0 bases, and the junction held 7 bases outside the gene matches. The germline V gene encodes CDR1 DFQATT and CDR2 SNEGSKA (reference sequence). CDR3 region: CSAAPGGSSGANVLTF. Here the CDR3 DNA reads TGCAGTGCTGCACCCGGGGGGAGCTCTGGGGCCAACGTCCTGACTTTC.

This clonotype was counted between two and nine times. V and J are TRBV10-3 and TRBJ1-2; D is possibly TRBD1 (5 bases). The V and J ends lost 6 bases and 4 bases respectively, with 18 bases between them. The CDR3 sequence is 15 residues long. Germline CDR1 ENHRY, CDR2 SYGVKD. The CDR3 DNA follows: TGTGCCATCAGGAATTCAGGGAGAAGGGCCTATGGCTACACCTTC. Translating it yields CAIRNSGRRAYGYTF.

V and J are TRBV7-8 and TRBJ2-1, with unresolved D. The germline CDR1 and CDR2 sequences are SGHVS and FQNEAQ. The V gene lost 6 bases and the J gene lost 5 bases, with 20 bases spanning the gap. CDR3 length equals 16 residues. CDR3 residues: CASRNSRLPLDNEQFF. The CDR3 coding sequence is TGTGCCAGCAGAAACTCTAGACTCCCTTTGGACAATGAGCAGTTCTTC.

A note on this clonotype: This may come from a read error, since a much larger clone is one base off. The V gene is TRBV4-3, the J gene TRBJ2-3; 10 nucleotides line up with TRBD2. CDR3 size: 16 residues. CDR1 LGHNA and CDR2 YSLEER come from the germline V gene. The CDR3 nucleotides are TGCGTCAGCAGCCACGGACTAGCGGTGAACACAGATACGCAGTATTTT. Its translation: CVSSHGLAVNTDTQYF.

V and J are TRBV10-3 and TRBJ2-1; tentatively, D is TRBD2 (5 bases). The germline V and J ends were trimmed by 3 bases and 1 base, with 13 bases remaining between them. The CDR3 length is 16 residues. Germline V gene data show CDR1 as ENHRY and CDR2 as SYGVKD. This chain's CDR3 is CAISEGFGISYNEQFF. The CDR3 bases are TGTGCCATCAGTGAAGGTTTCGGGATTTCCTACAATGAGCAGTTCTTC.

The V call is TRBV6-5, the J call TRBJ2-4; 11 bases match TRBD2. The J call is doubtful: the DNA matches TRBJ2-5 better. The germline CDR1 and CDR2 sequences are MNHEY and SVGAGI. The CDR3 loop spans 16 amino acids. The CDR3 sequence: CASSLLAGVSIETQYF. In nucleotides, the CDR3 is TGTGCCAGCAGTCTACTAGCGGGGGTTTCAATAGAGACCCAGTACTTC.

The table lists this clonotype with a few counts. The V and J genes are TRBV20-1 and TRBJ2-5, with a tentative D call TRBD2 (6 bases). There are 15 residues in the CDR3. Trimming shortened V by 6 bases and J by 2 bases, and 19 bases separated the two germline ends. Germline CDR1 is DFQATT and CDR2 is SNEGSKA (reference sequence). CDR3 sequence reads: CSALRRDSSQETQYF. DNA of the CDR3: TGCAGTGCACTGCGCCGGGACTCGAGTCAAGAGACCCAGTACTTC.

As concerns this clonotype: With a much larger clone just one base away, this may be a read error. V usage is TRBV6-4 and J usage is TRBJ2-3; 7 bases match TRBD2. Per germline, CDR1 MRHNA and CDR2 SNTAGT. There are 15 residues in the CDR3. In DNA, the CDR3 is TGTACCAGCAGTGTCCGGGCGGGGGACACAGATACGCAGTATTTT. It codes for CTSSVRAGDTDTQYF.